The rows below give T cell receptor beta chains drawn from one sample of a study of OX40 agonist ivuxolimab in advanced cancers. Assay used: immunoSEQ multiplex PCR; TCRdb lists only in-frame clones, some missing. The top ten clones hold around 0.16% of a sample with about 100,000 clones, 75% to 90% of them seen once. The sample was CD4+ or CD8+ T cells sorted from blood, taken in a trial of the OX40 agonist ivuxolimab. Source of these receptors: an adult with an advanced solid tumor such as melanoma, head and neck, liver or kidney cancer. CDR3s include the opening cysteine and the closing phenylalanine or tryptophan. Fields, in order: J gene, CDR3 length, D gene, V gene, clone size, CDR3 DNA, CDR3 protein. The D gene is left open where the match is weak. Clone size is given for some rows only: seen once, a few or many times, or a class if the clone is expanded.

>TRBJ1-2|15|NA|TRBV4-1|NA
TGCGCCAGCAGCCAGGACGTCGGGACACGCTATGGCTACACCTTC
CASSQDVGTRYGYTF
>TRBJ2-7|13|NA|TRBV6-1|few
TGTGCCAGCGAAGGGATCCGAACTTGGGAGCAGTACTTC
CASEGIRTWEQYF
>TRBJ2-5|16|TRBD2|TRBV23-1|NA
TGCGCCAGCTGGGATGGAGGACTAGGGCTCGTAGAGACCCAGTACTTC
CASWDGGLGLVETQYF
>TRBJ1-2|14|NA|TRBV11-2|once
TGTGCCAGCAGCCTAAGGGAGGGGAACTATGGCTACACCTTC
CASSLREGNYGYTF
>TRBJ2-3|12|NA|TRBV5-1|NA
TGCGCCAGCAGCCCCGCCACAGATACGCAGTATTTT
CASSPATDTQYF
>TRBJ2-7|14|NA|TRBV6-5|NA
TGTGCCAGCAGTTACAGGAGTGAGCCCTACGAGCAGTACTTC
CASSYRSEPYEQYF
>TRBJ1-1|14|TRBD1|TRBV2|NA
TGTGCCAGCGACAGGGGGTTGAGGGACACTGAAGCTTTCTTT
CASDRGLRDTEAFF
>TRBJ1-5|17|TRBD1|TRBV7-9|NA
TGTGCCAGCAGCTCGTTTTCCGGGACAGGGGCCAATCAGCCCCAGCATTTT
CASSSFSGTGANQPQHF
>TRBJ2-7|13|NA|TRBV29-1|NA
TGCAGCGTTGTGTTGGACGGCCCCTACGAGCAGTACTTC
CSVVLDGPYEQYF
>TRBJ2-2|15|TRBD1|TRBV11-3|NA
TGTGCCAGCAGCGCTGGACAGGGGAACGCCGGGGAGCTGTTTTTT
CASSAGQGNAGELFF
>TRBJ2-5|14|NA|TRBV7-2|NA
TGTGCCAGCAGCTTAGTCGGACCGGGCGTGACCCAGTACTTC
CASSLVGPGVTQYF
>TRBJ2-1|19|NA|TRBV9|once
TGTGCCAGCAGCGCATATGGAGGGAGGGGGGCAGGCGCCCACAATGAGCAGTTCTTC
CASSAYGGRGAGAHNEQFF
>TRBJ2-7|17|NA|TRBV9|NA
TGTGCCAGCAGCGGGGGTGCCTCAGGGGGGAGCTCCTACGAGCAGTACTTC
CASSGGASGGSSYEQYF
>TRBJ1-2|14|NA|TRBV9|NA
TGTGCCAGCAGCGTAGCAAAGCGGGGGACTCGCTACACCTTC
CASSVAKRGTRYTF
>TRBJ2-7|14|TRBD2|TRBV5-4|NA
TGTGCCAGCAGCCCGGGACTAGCGGAGACGGTGGGGTACTTC
CASSPGLAETVGYF
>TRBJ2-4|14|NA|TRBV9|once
TGTGCCAGCAGCGCCACAGGGTTGCAAAACATTCAGTACTTC
CASSATGLQNIQYF
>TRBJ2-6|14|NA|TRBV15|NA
TGTGCCACCAGCAGAGGGTTTGGGGCCAACGTCCTGACTTTC
CATSRGFGANVLTF
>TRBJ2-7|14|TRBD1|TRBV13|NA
TGTGCCAGCAGCCGCGGGAACAGGGGGTACGAGCAGTACTTC
CASSRGNRGYEQYF
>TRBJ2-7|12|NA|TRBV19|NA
TGTGCCAGTAGTACAGGGTCCTACGAGCAGTACTTC
CASSTGSYEQYF
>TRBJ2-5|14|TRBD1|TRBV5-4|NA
TGTGCCAGCAGCTTGGCCGTTACAGGGGTGACCCAGTACTTC
CASSLAVTGVTQYF
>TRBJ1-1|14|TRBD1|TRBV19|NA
TGTGCCAGTAGTATAAGGGGGACAGGGACTGAAGCTTTCTTT
CASSIRGTGTEAFF
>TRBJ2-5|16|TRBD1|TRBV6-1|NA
TGTGCCAGCAGTGAAGTGGGCAGGGGGTCTGGAGAGACCCAGTACTTC
CASSEVGRGSGETQYF
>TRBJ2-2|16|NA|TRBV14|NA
TGTGCCAGCAGTCGGGGGCAGGCCATTAACACCGGGGAGCTGTTTTTT
CASSRGQAINTGELFF
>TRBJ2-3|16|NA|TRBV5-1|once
TGCGCCAGCAGCACTGGACCGGGCCGAAGCACAGATACGCAGTATTTT
CASSTGPGRSTDTQYF
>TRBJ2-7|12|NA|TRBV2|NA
TGTGCCAGCAGTGACGAGGGCTACGAGCAGTACTTC
CASSDEGYEQYF
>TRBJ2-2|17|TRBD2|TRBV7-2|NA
TGTGCCAGCAGCTTAGTATCCACTAGCGGGGGGAGCGGGGAGCTGTTTTTT
CASSLVSTSGGSGELFF